These T cell receptor beta chains were read from a single sample in a study of T cell repertoires in cytomegalovirus infection. From the reads, TCRdb called clonotypes with MiXCR, one entry per CDR3 protein. The table has 200,000 to 300,000 distinct CDR3 sequences, roughly 9.1% seen once. The sequenced sample was PBMCs. The receptors stem from a human donor in good health (CMV status not recorded). Some clones in this sample may be carry-over from other donors' samples. The CDR3 runs from the conserved cysteine through the conserved F or W. A D gene is named only where the DNA matches it firmly. Some rows mark clone size as missing; the rest say once, few, many or name a class of expanded clone.

>TRBV6-2/TRBV6-3|NA|TRBJ1-2|NA
TGTGCCAGCAGTTACCGGCCCCGACTCGGCTACACCTTC
CASSYRPRLGYTF
>TRBV6-6|many|TRBJ1-1|NA
TGTGCCAGCACTAAGGGGGAATTTGACACTGAAGCTTTCTTT
CASTKGEFDTEAFF
>TRBV7-2|many|TRBJ1-6|NA
TGTGCCAGCAGGCTAGGGGGCTATAATTCACCCCTCCACTTT
CASRLGGYNSPLHF
>TRBV20-1|few|TRBJ1-6|TRBD1
TGCAGTGCCACGCCCACAGGGGGGAATTCACCCCTCCACTTT
CSATPTGGNSPLHF
>TRBV6-2/TRBV6-3|NA|TRBJ1-1|NA
TGTGCCAGCAGCGCCGGAAAAGCTTTCTTT
CASSAGKAFF
>TRBV10-2|many|TRBJ2-5|TRBD2
TGCGCCAGCAGCTTTAGCGGGGCCCAAGAGACCCAGTACTTC
CASSFSGAQETQYF
>TRBV7-8|many|TRBJ1-4|NA
TGTGCCAGCAGCCCCACGGGGGTCCATAATGAAAAACTGTTTTTT
CASSPTGVHNEKLFF
>TRBV18|NA|TRBJ2-1|NA
TGTGCCAGCTCAGGGGGGGCGTCCTACAATGAGCAGTTCTTC
CASSGGASYNEQFF
>TRBV28|many|TRBJ1-3|NA
TGTGCCAGCAGCCGGTCTACTGGAAACACCATATATTTT
CASSRSTGNTIYF
>TRBV7-2|many|TRBJ1-4|TRBD1
TGTGCCAGCAGCCGATTCGGCCGGGACAGGGATAGTGAAAAACTGTTTTTT
CASSRFGRDRDSEKLFF
>TRBV7-6|NA|TRBJ2-2|NA
TGTGCCAGCAGCCCTTATCCAGGGGCGAACACCGGGGAGCTGTTTTTT
CASSPYPGANTGELFF
>TRBV27|many|TRBJ1-2|TRBD1
TGTGCCAGCCGAACCGGGGCAGGGGGCCGGCAGGACTATGGCTACACCTTC
CASRTGAGGRQDYGYTF
>TRBV6-5|few|TRBJ2-7|NA
TGTGCCAGCAGTTACTCCTGGGACAAGCCAAACCGGGAGCAGTACTTC
CASSYSWDKPNREQYF
>TRBV19|many|TRBJ2-6|TRBD1
TGTGCCAGTACCCCCGGGACAGGGTCCTCTGGGGCCAACGTCCTGACTTTC
CASTPGTGSSGANVLTF
>TRBV10-3|many|TRBJ2-4|NA
TGTGCCATCAGTGAAGGGACGGGGATTGGAGCCAAAAACATTCAGTACTTC
CAISEGTGIGAKNIQYF
>TRBV10-3|many|TRBJ2-7|NA
TGTGCCATCAGTGAGTTTACTGGAGAGCAGTACTTC
CAISEFTGEQYF
>TRBV10-3|many|TRBJ1-6|TRBD1
TGTGCCATCTGGGCGGGACAGGATTCACCCCTCCACTTT
CAIWAGQDSPLHF
>TRBV7-3|many|TRBJ2-5|NA
TGTGCCAGCAGCTGGAGGGGGGGCTATCAAGAGACCCAGTACTTC
CASSWRGGYQETQYF
>TRBV4-3|many|TRBJ2-3|TRBD1
TGCGCCAGCAGCCACGATCCCTCCGGGACAGCCTCCAGCAAGGATTTT
CASSHDPSGTASSKDF
>TRBV7-2|many|TRBJ1-3|NA
TGTGCCAGCAGCTTAGCCAGGACTGGAAACACCATATATTTT
CASSLARTGNTIYF
>TRBV11-2|NA|TRBJ2-5|TRBD1
TGTGCCAGCAGGAACCCCGGGACAGGGGGAGAGACCCAGTACTTC
CASRNPGTGGETQYF
>TRBV10-3|few|TRBJ1-2|NA
TGTGCCATCAGTGACCCATTCGGCACAGGGAAGATCGATGGCTACACCTTC
CAISDPFGTGKIDGYTF
>TRBV20-1|NA|TRBJ1-1|NA
TGCAGTGCTCCACTGGCAGACAGGAACACTGAAGCTTTCTTT
CSAPLADRNTEAFF
>TRBV7-2|many|TRBJ2-3|NA
TGTGCCAGCAGCTTTCGACAGGGAGGCCCAGATACGCAGTATTTT
CASSFRQGGPDTQYF
>TRBV5-4|many|TRBJ2-6|NA
TGTGCCAGCTCTGGGGCCAACGTCCTGACTTTC
CASSGANVLTF
>TRBV28|many|TRBJ1-4|NA
TGTGCCAGCAGCTTCTTAGGGGAAAAACTGTTTTTT
CASSFLGEKLFF
>TRBV28|many|TRBJ2-1|TRBD2
TGTGCCAGCAGTTTAATGCGAGGGACTAGGTTGTCCAATGAGCAGTTCTTC
CASSLMRGTRLSNEQFF
>TRBV7-2|many|TRBJ1-4|NA
TGTGCCAGCAGCTTAGCGGTCGCCGCTCGGGAAAAACTGTTTTTT
CASSLAVAAREKLFF
>TRBV6-1|many|TRBJ2-1|NA
TGTGCCACGCGCTTCCAAGTACTAATGGCCGATGAGCAGTTCTTC
CATRFQVLMADEQFF
>TRBV20-1|NA|TRBJ2-7|NA
TGCAGTGCCTCACGTTCTCAGGGGGGCGAGCAGTACTTC
CSASRSQGGEQYF
>TRBV7-2|many|TRBJ2-7|NA
TGTGCCAGCAGCTTCAGGGACGCGGTCTACGAGCAGTACTTC
CASSFRDAVYEQYF
>TRBV24-1|few|TRBJ2-3|NA
TGTGCCACCAGTGACCCCGCCAGCACAGATACGCAGTATTTT
CATSDPASTDTQYF
>TRBV19|many|TRBJ2-2|TRBD2
TGTGCCAGTAGTTTCACTGCTAGCGGTGGCGGGGAGCTGTTTTTT
CASSFTASGGGELFF
>TRBV20-1|NA|TRBJ2-3|NA
TGCAGTGCTCTCCCGGACAGTGGTGGAGATACGCAGTATTTT
CSALPDSGGDTQYF
>TRBV28|many|TRBJ2-5|NA
TGTGCCAGCAGTTTATCAAACAGGAGGGAGACCCAGTACTTC
CASSLSNRRETQYF
>TRBV7-9|many|TRBJ1-1|NA
TGTGCCAGCAGCTTAGCTAGGGCGTCGGCTGAAGCTTTCTTT
CASSLARASAEAFF
>TRBV19|many|TRBJ1-5|NA
TGTGCCAGTAGTATAGCCGAGGGGGGGGTGAGAAGCAATCAGCCCCAGCATTTT
CASSIAEGGVRSNQPQHF
>TRBV29-1|many|TRBJ1-1|NA
TGCAGCGTGCTATTTTCTGGGGGCACTGAAGCTTTCTTT
CSVLFSGGTEAFF
>TRBV5-1|few|TRBJ1-1|NA
TGCGCCAGCAGCTTGGATTACGGGGAGAGTGAAGCTTTCTTT
CASSLDYGESEAFF
>TRBV7-9|NA|TRBJ2-1|NA
TGTGCCAGCAGCTTCCCGCAATCCTACAATGAGCAGTTCTTC
CASSFPQSYNEQFF
>TRBV6-1|many|TRBJ2-4|NA
TGTGCCAGCACCGCCTTGAGACAAGGGCTAGCCAAAAACATTCAGTACTTC
CASTALRQGLAKNIQYF
>TRBV7-9|many|TRBJ2-7|TRBD2
TGTGCCAGCAGTCCTACTAGCGGGGGCCGTAAGAGCTCCTACGAGCAGTACTTC
CASSPTSGGRKSSYEQYF
>TRBV28|many|TRBJ2-5|NA
TGTGCCAGCAGTAACCCGCAAGAGACCCAGTACTTC
CASSNPQETQYF
>TRBV28|many|TRBJ2-7|TRBD2
TGTGCCAGCACGGGCGGGGGGGATAGCGAGCAGTACTTC
CASTGGGDSEQYF
>TRBV20-1|few|TRBJ1-5|TRBD1
TGCAGTGCGGCGACAGGGGGCCGAGTGGGCAATCAGCCCCAGCATTTT
CSAATGGRVGNQPQHF
>TRBV7-9|many|TRBJ2-3|TRBD2
TGTGCCAGCCACGGGGGGGTTACAGATACGCAGTATTTT
CASHGGVTDTQYF
>TRBV7-2|many|TRBJ2-3|TRBD1
TGTGCCAGCAGCCCAGTACCTAGGGGGCCCGCCGCAGATACGCAGTATTTT
CASSPVPRGPAADTQYF
>TRBV20-1|many|TRBJ2-7|TRBD1
TGCAGTGCTCTGTACCGGGACAGGGCCCGAGAGCAGTACTTC
CSALYRDRAREQYF
>TRBV7-2|many|TRBJ1-4|NA
TGTGCCAGCAGCTTAATGCTTGGGGTCGGCGAAAAACTGTTTTTT
CASSLMLGVGEKLFF
>TRBV29-1|NA|TRBJ2-3|NA
TGCAGCGTTGATGGGGGGACGGATACGCAGTATTTT
CSVDGGTDTQYF
>TRBV4-3|many|TRBJ2-2|TRBD2
TGCGCCAGCAGCCAAGGCCTGCCTAGCGGGAGAACCGGGGAGCTGTTTTTT
CASSQGLPSGRTGELFF